The clone carrying this T cell receptor (beta chain) was detected many times. TCRdb used MiXCR to reprocess the RT-PCR reads, holding one entry per CDR3 protein. The profile shows almost 700,000 distinct CDR3 sequences, 14% of them singletons. This CDR3 is built from 15 residues. Trimming pared 3 bases from V and 5 bases from J, leaving 13 bases between. Germline CDR1 is ENHRY and CDR2 is SYGVKD. This receptor was taken from a female donor in good health, serving as a healthy control. The chain links TRBV10-3 to TRBJ2-2; D is possibly TRBD1 (5 bases). The sample taken for sequencing was memory CD4+ T cells from blood. The CDR3 bases are TGTGCCATCAGTGAACAAGGGGTAAAGACCGGGGAGCTGTTTTTT. Amino acids: CAISEQGVKTGELFF.